One and the same sample provided the 9 T cell receptor beta chains below, sequenced in a study of T-cell reconstitution after alpha-beta-depleted transplantation in children. Using unique molecular identifiers, the investigators prepared the TCRbeta library. TCRdb redid the calling of the PCR reads with MiXCR, one entry per CDR3 protein. This sample has approximately 590,000 distinct CDR3 sequences, with roughly a tenth found just once. The input for sequencing was PBMCs from the stem cell graft donor, taken from the stem cell graft. Every receptor here comes from a human donor who donated a stem cell graft to a child with acute myeloid leukemia.

There are a few counts of this clonotype. This rearrangement joins TRBV29-1 to TRBJ2-6, with D unclear. V lost 3 bases to trimming and J lost 0 bases, with 3 bases between them. CDR1 and CDR2 (germline): SQVTM, ANQGSEA. The CDR3 runs 13 residues. DNA for the CDR3: TGCAGCGTTGACAACTCTGGGGCCAACGTCCTGACTTTC. It encodes CSVDNSGANVLTF.

V and J are TRBV27 and TRBJ2-7; TRBD1 matches 10 bases. Germline trimming cut 3 bases from V and 2 bases from J; bases unmatched to any gene: 4. The CDR3 is 15 residues long. CDR1 is MNHEY and CDR2 is SMNVEV in the germline V gene (reference sequence). The CDR3 region is CASSFAGQGTYEQYF. As DNA, the CDR3 is TGTGCCAGCAGTTTTGCGGGACAGGGGACCTACGAGCAGTACTTC.

The V gene is TRBV24-1, the J gene TRBJ2-3; the D gene could be TRBD1 or TRBD2 (5 bases each). This CDR3 is 18 amino acids long. Per germline, CDR1 KGHDR and CDR2 SFDVKD. Trimming left V 5 bases short and J 7 bases short, with 27 bases between. CDR3 sequence: CATSGQGTRDPLENTQYF. The CDR3, as DNA: TGTGCCACCAGTGGTCAAGGCACCCGGGACCCCCTCGAAAATACGCAGTATTTT.

This clonotype was seen repeatedly, ten times or more. J is TRBJ1-5 and V is TRBV29-1, with 8 bases matching TRBD1. Trimming cost V 4 bases and J 6 bases; bases outside gene matches: 5. The CDR3 contains 13 residues. Germline CDR1 and CDR2: SQVTM and ANQGSEA. Written as DNA, the CDR3 is TGCAGCGTTGGGACAGGGCAGACTCAGCCCCAGCATTTT. Its translation: CSVGTGQTQPQHF.

This clonotype showed up many times. The rearrangement joins TRBV6-4 to TRBJ2-6, with no clear D. Per germline, CDR1 MRHNA and CDR2 SNTAGT. The CDR3 is made up of 15 amino acids. V lost 0 bases to trimming and J lost 0 bases, with 3 bases between them. The DNA of the CDR3 is TGTGCCAGCAGTGACTCGAGCTCTGGGGCCAACGTCCTGACTTTC. It codes for CASSDSSSGANVLTF.

This clonotype showed up just a few times. CDR3 sequence reads: CASSPPGVPNNEQFF. Here the CDR3 DNA reads TGTGCCAGCAGCCCTCCCGGTGTCCCAAACAATGAGCAGTTCTTC. This chain links TRBV7-9 with TRBJ2-1, with D hard to call. V gave up 5 bases and J gave up 5 bases, with 16 bases separating them. Germline CDR1 and CDR2: SEHNR and FQNEAQ (reference sequence). The CDR3 spans 15 residues.

In its sample, this clonotype was seen a few times. The chain has TRBV7-8 and TRBJ2-3; 9 bases are a match to TRBD2. The germline CDR1 and CDR2 sequences are SGHVS and FQNEAQ. V trimming: 5 bases; J trimming: 5 bases; junction bases outside the gene matches: 5. The CDR3 has 14 residues. CDR3: CASSLSGSVDTQYF. CDR3 bases: TGTGCCAGCAGCCTTAGCGGGAGTGTAGATACGCAGTATTTT.

The CDR3 protein is CSATQIAGSSTDTQYF. The CDR3 bases are TGCAGTGCTACCCAGATAGCGGGGTCTAGCACAGATACGCAGTATTTT. The chain joins TRBV20-1 to TRBJ2-3, with 8 bases fitting TRBD2. Germline CDR1 is DFQATT and CDR2 is SNEGSKA (reference sequence). V gave up 4 bases and J gave up 0 bases; unmatched junction bases: 9. The CDR3 totals 16 residues.

As regards this clonotype: A read error is likely, as this CDR3 ends without the conserved phenylalanine or tryptophan. The chain uses TRBV4-3 and TRBJ2-1; D perhaps matches TRBD2 (6 bases). Trimming removed 9 bases from V and 1 base from J, with 22 bases in between. This CDR3 contains 17 residues. Germline V gene sequence: CDR1 LGHNA, CDR2 YSLEER. The CDR3 is CARLTSRPSKSYNEQFY. In nucleotides, the CDR3 is TGCGCCAGGTTGACTAGTCGGCCCTCCAAATCCTACAATGAGCAGTTCTAC.